This T cell receptor beta chain was sequenced for a study of cytomegalovirus exposure and HLA in healthy donors. Study results and limitations: Prior analysis indicated that the majority of TCR beta V segments exhibited productivity approximately 90% or approximately 30% of the time. In vitro checks showed that a few CMV-associated chains really do target CMV antigens. Most TCR sequences were rare, but some public TCRs occurred in many donors.

As for this clone: Antigen unknown.

The PCR used 60 Vbeta and 13 Jbeta primers. Sequencing was performed with immunoSEQ multiplex PCR; in TCRdb, only in-frame clones are kept and a portion is missing. Among roughly 240,000 clones listed, roughly 81% were seen once. Healthy bone marrow donors supplied every sample. This TCR was sampled from a girl aged 2-10 years in good health and CMV-seronegative. The specimen sequenced was PBMCs.

This CDR3 reads CASSPSRESYNEQFF. CDR3 nucleotides: TGCGCCAGCAGTCCGTCGCGGGAGAGTTACAATGAGCAGTTCTTC. The rearrangement joins TRBV5-1 to TRBJ2-1; 7 nucleotides align to TRBD2. Germline loops: CDR1 SGHRS, CDR2 YFSETQ. This CDR3 has 15 amino acids. The V segment lost 5 bases and the J segment 4 bases; nucleotides outside the gene matches: 9.